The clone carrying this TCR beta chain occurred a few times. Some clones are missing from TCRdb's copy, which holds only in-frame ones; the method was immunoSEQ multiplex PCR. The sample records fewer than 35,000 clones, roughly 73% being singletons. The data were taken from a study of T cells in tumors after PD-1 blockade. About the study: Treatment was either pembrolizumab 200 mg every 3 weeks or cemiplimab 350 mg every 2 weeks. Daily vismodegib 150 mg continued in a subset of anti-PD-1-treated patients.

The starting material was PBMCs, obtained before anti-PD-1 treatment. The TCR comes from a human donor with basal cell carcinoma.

This CDR3 is CASSPERRGNEQFF. The CDR3 DNA sequence: TGCGCCAGCAGCCCAGAGAGGCGGGGGAATGAGCAGTTCTTC. This chain links TRBV4-1 with TRBJ2-1; the match to TRBD2 covers 7 bases. Germline V CDR1 and CDR2: MGHRA, YSYEKL. This CDR3 is built from 14 residues. With V trimmed by 4 bases and J by 7 bases, 7 bases remained unmatched.